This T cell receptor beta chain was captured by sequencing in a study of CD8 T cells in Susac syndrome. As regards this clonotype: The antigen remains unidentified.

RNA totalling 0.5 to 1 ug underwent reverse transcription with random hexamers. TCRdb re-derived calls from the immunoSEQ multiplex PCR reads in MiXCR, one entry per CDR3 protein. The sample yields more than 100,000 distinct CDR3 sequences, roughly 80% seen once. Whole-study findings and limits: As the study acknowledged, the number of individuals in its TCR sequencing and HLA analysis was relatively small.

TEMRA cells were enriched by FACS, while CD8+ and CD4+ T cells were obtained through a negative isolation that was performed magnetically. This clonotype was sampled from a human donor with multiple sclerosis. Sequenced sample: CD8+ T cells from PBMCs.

Written as DNA, the CDR3 is TGTGCCACCAGCCCCCTTGGACAGGGCGTCGAGCAGTACTTC. As protein: CATSPLGQGVEQYF. The chain recombines TRBV15 with TRBJ2-7, with 8 bases aligning to TRBD1. Trimming took 5 bases from V and 6 from J; bases not matched to a gene: 9. Germline V CDR1 and CDR2: LNHNV, YYDKDF (reference sequence). The CDR3 consists of 14 residues.